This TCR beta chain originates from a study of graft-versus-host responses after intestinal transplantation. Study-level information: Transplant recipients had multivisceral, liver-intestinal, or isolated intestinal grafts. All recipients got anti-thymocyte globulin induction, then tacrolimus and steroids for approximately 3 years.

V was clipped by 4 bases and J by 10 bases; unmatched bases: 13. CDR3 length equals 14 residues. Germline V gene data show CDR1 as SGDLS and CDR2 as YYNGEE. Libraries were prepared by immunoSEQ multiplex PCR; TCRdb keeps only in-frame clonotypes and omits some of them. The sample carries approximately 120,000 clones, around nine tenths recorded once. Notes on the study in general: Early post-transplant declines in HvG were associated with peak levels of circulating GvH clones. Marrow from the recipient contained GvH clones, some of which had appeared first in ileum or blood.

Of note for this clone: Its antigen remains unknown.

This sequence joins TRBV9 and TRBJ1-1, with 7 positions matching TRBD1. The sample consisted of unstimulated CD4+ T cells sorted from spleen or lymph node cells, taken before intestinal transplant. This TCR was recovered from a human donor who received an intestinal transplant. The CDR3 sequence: CASSPMEGTVGAFF. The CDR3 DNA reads TGTGCCAGCAGCCCGATGGAGGGGACAGTGGGAGCTTTCTTT.